One sample yielded the 29 T cell receptor beta chains listed below, sequenced in a study of blood T cell repertoires in COVID-19. Profiled with immunoSEQ multiplex PCR; TCRdb holds only in-frame clones, not every one. The table has approximately 230,000 clones, 88% seen once; the top ten hold roughly 14%. Sequencing was carried out using PBMCs or T cells enriched from blood (not recorded which). Receptor source: a woman aged 45 to 65 with acute COVID-19.

In this sample, this clone turned up many times. The chain recombines TRBV4-2 with TRBJ1-2; no clear D gene. Germline V gene data show CDR1 as LGHNA and CDR2 as YNFKEQ. V lost 1 base to trimming and J lost 6 bases, with 12 bases between them. The CDR3 extends over 14 amino acids. The CDR3, as DNA: TGTGCCAGCAGCCAAGCCCGGGGAGGGAATGGCTACACCTTC. Translation: CASSQARGGNGYTF.

V and J are TRBV28 and TRBJ2-7, with D possibly TRBD1 on 7 matching bases. Germline V gives CDR1 MDHEN, CDR2 SYDVKM. Trimming removed 6 bases from V and 6 bases from J, with 15 bases in between. The CDR3 runs to 13 residues. Here the CDR3 DNA reads TGTGCCAGCAGCTCGGACAGGAGGGCCGAGCAGTACTTC. Translated, it gives CASSSDRRAEQYF.

This clone has just a few counts. This chain connects TRBV4-3 to TRBJ2-5, with TRBD2 matching over 9 bases. CDR3 length equals 18 residues. The trim removed 1 base at V and 5 bases at J, leaving 14 bases unmatched. Germline CDR1 is LGHNA and CDR2 is YSLEER. DNA of the CDR3: TGCGCCAGCAGCCAAGCGGGATTTGCGGGAGGGCCTCGGGAGACCCAGTACTTC. As protein: CASSQAGFAGGPRETQYF.

The chain joins TRBV15 to TRBJ1-1, with 8 bases fitting TRBD1. Germline values: CDR1 LNHNV, CDR2 YYDKDF (reference sequence). The CDR3 consists of 18 residues. The junction had 14 bases not matched to a gene; V was cut back by 1 base and J by 4 bases. The CDR3 region has the DNA TGTGCCACCAGCAGAGGCCGAGGACCGGACAGGGTGGGCACTGAAGCTTTCTTT. Translated: CATSRGRGPDRVGTEAFF.

CDR3: CATQTALAGAYEQYF. CDR3 nucleotides: TGTGCCACCCAAACGGCCCTAGCGGGAGCATACGAGCAGTACTTC. The rearrangement links TRBV6-5 to TRBJ2-7, with 10 bases matching TRBD2. Germline CDR1 MNHEY, CDR2 SVGAGI. V lost 10 bases, J lost 4 bases, and 13 bases stayed unmatched. CDR3 size: 15 residues.

This clone was recorded only once. The genes are TRBV11-2 and TRBJ2-1, with D perhaps TRBD2 (6 bases). The CDR3 totals 17 residues. V was pared by 0 bases and J by 3 bases, with 15 bases between. Germline lookup yields CDR1 SGHAT and CDR2 FQNNGV. The CDR3 DNA reads TGTGCCAGCAGCTTAGATAGGCGGCTAGCGAACTACAATGAGCAGTTCTTC. Amino acid sequence: CASSLDRRLANYNEQFF.

V is TRBV6-5 and J is TRBJ2-5, with TRBD1 matching 8 bases. The CDR3 runs to 15 residues. Germline trimming cut 7 bases from V and 1 base from J; bases unmatched to any gene: 8. Germline V gene data show CDR1 as MNHEY and CDR2 as SVGAGI. Here the CDR3 reads CASMVAGGPQETQYF. DNA for the CDR3: TGTGCCAGCATGGTGGCAGGGGGCCCCCAAGAGACCCAGTACTTC.

The chain uses TRBV30 and TRBJ2-3, with a weak D call TRBD2 (5 bases). There are 15 residues in the CDR3. Germline V gene data show CDR1 as GTSNPN and CDR2 as SVGIG (reference sequence). V shed 3 bases and J shed 7 bases, with 20 bases lying between them. CDR3 amino acids: CAWSLADSRRNTQYF. The CDR3 nucleotides are TGTGCCTGGAGCCTGGCGGACTCCCGCAGGAATACGCAGTATTTT.

With regard to this clone: One end of the junction is discordant with germline, which a read error may explain. The CDR3: CVSSPPGSAYEQYF. The DNA for the CDR3 is TGTGTCAGCAGCCCTCCGGGATCGGCCTACGAGCAGTACTTC. The J gene is TRBJ2-7, the V gene TRBV7-9, with a tentative D call TRBD2 (5 bases). CDR1 SEHNR and CDR2 FQNEAQ come from the germline V gene (reference sequence). This CDR3 has 14 residues.

This rearrangement joins TRBV27 to TRBJ2-3; tentative D call: TRBD2 (6 bases). The CDR3 length is 16 residues. Germline CDR1 reads MNHEY; CDR2 reads SMNVEV (reference sequence). Trimming pared 6 bases from V and 2 bases from J, leaving 18 bases between. CDR3 sequence (DNA): TGTGCCAGCAGGGGGACTCTATCGACCCTCACAGATACGCAGTATTTT. Amino acid sequence: CASRGTLSTLTDTQYF.

The rearrangement joins TRBV5-4 to TRBJ2-7, with 7 bases lining up with TRBD1. Looked up from germline, CDR1 is SGHNT and CDR2 is YYREEE (reference sequence). The CDR3 spans 14 residues. V lost 0 bases to trimming and J lost 2 bases; unmatched junction nucleotides: 2. The CDR3 DNA sequence: TGTGCCAGCAGCTTGGGACAGGGCGCCTACGAGCAGTACTTC. Translating gives CASSLGQGAYEQYF.

V and J are TRBV27 and TRBJ1-1; a possible D gene is TRBD1 (5 bases). CDR1 and CDR2 (germline): MNHEY, SMNVEV (reference sequence). The CDR3 covers 15 residues. V lost 0 bases to trimming and J lost 0 bases, with 8 bases between them. Here the CDR3 DNA reads TGTGCCAGCAGTTTATCAGGGGTCCTGAACACTGAAGCTTTCTTT. It codes for CASSLSGVLNTEAFF.

This chain connects TRBV5-1 to TRBJ2-4; 8 bases map to TRBD2. There are 17 residues in the CDR3. Trimming took 0 bases from V and 1 from J; bases not matched to a gene: 6. Germline V gives CDR1 SGHRS, CDR2 YFSETQ. In nucleotides, the CDR3 is TGCGCCAGCAGCTTGGGTCAAGCGGGAGTCGCCAAAAACATTCAGTACTTC. Translating it yields CASSLGQAGVAKNIQYF.

This chain uses TRBV27 with TRBJ2-1; D gene uncertain. The CDR3 has 13 amino acids. Germline V lookup: CDR1 MNHEY, CDR2 SMNVEV (reference sequence). V lost 6 bases, J lost 3 bases, and 9 bases lay in between. The chain's CDR3 is CASRSGLYNEQFF. CDR3 in DNA: TGTGCCAGCAGGTCGGGTCTCTACAATGAGCAGTTCTTC.

The CDR3 sequence is CASTGQSNQPQHF. Written as DNA, the CDR3 is TGTGCCAGTACCGGACAGAGCAATCAGCCCCAGCATTTT. The J gene is TRBJ1-5, the V gene TRBV19; D perhaps matches TRBD1 (6 bases). The CDR3 sequence is 13 residues long. Germline CDR1 is LNHDA and CDR2 is SQIVND (reference sequence). V lost 7 bases, J lost 1 base, and 8 bases lay in between. Full variable domain (missing parts from reference TRBV19 and TRBJ1-5): DGGITQSPKYLFRKEGQNVTLSCEQNLNHDAMYWYRQDPGQGLRLIYYSQIVNDFQKGDIAEGYSVSREKKESFPLTVTSAQKNPTAFYLCASTGQSNQPQHFGDGTRLSIL.

This clone appeared a single time. V is TRBV27 and J is TRBJ2-3; TRBD1 agrees at 7 bases. The CDR3 sequence is 17 residues long. V was clipped by 2 bases and J by 2 bases; unmatched bases: 10. CDR1 is MNHEY, CDR2 SMNVEV, per germline (reference sequence). CDR3 bases: TGTGCCAGCAGTTTAAAACGACAGGGCCCATTCACAGATACGCAGTATTTT. This codes for CASSLKRQGPFTDTQYF.

The chain employs TRBV7-2 and TRBJ2-3, with TRBD1 matching 7 bases. CDR3 length: 16 amino acids. The V and J ends lost 2 bases and 3 bases, in that order; junction bases with no gene match: 8. CDR1 and CDR2 from the germline V gene are SGHTA and FQGNSA. The CDR3 here is CASSLQGQTITDTQYF. CDR3 DNA: TGTGCCAGCAGCTTACAGGGACAGACAATTACAGATACGCAGTATTTT.

The chain couples TRBV19 to TRBJ1-2; maybe TRBD1 (6 bases). This CDR3 comprises 15 residues. Germline V lookup: CDR1 LNHDA, CDR2 SQIVND (reference sequence). Trimming removed 9 bases at V and 4 bases at J, with 21 bases between. As DNA, the CDR3 is TGTGCCAGCACCCCGCAGGGGCAGATTCTCTATGGCTACACCTTC. This sequence encodes CASTPQGQILYGYTF.

V and J are TRBV6-2 or TRBV6-3 and TRBJ1-3; a weak D match, TRBD1 (6 bases). With 5 bases removed from V and 4 bases from J, the gap between germline ends came to 12 bases. Germline CDR1 is MNHEY and CDR2 is SVGEGT. This CDR3 comprises 14 residues. CDR3 DNA sequence: TGTGCCAGCAGTCGCACAGGGTTCGGAAACACCATATATTTT. Translating it yields CASSRTGFGNTIYF.

This clone was seen only once. The J gene is TRBJ2-6, the V gene TRBV4-1; TRBD1 agrees at 8 bases. The CDR3 runs to 19 residues. J was trimmed by 1 base and V by 5 bases; bases with no gene match: 13. Germline CDR1 is MGHRA and CDR2 is YSYEKL. The CDR3 protein is CASSNEWDRRHSGANVLTF. The CDR3 nucleotides read TGCGCCAGCAGCAATGAGTGGGACAGGCGGCATTCTGGGGCCAACGTCCTGACTTTC.

J is TRBJ2-1 and V is TRBV11-2; 11 nucleotides match TRBD2. The CDR3 extends over 15 amino acids. Trimming cost V 8 bases and J 2 bases; bases outside gene matches: 5. Germline V CDR1 and CDR2: SGHAT, FQNNGV. The DNA for the CDR3 is TGTGCCAGCCGGACTAGCGGGCCCCCCTACAATGAGCAGTTCTTC. This sequence encodes CASRTSGPPYNEQFF.

V and J are TRBV18 and TRBJ2-7; TRBD2 might be the D (5 bases). V lost 5 bases and J 4 bases, leaving 9 bases between the germline ends. The CDR3 loop spans 12 amino acids. Germline CDR1 reads KGHSH; CDR2 reads LQKENI. CDR3: CASSDGGYEQYF. The CDR3 coding sequence is TGTGCCAGCTCAGACGGAGGATACGAGCAGTACTTC.

Turning to this clone: This CDR3 is also generated by other DNA sequences in the sample. The chain recombines TRBV5-1 with TRBJ1-6, with D hard to call. CDR3 length: 16 amino acids. The V gene lost 2 bases and the J gene lost 0 bases, with 9 bases spanning the gap. Per germline, CDR1 SGHRS and CDR2 YFSETQ. In nucleotides, the CDR3 is TGCGCCAGCAGCTTAGGCGGCAGCTCCTATAATTCACCCCTCCACTTT. Encoded protein: CASSLGGSSYNSPLHF.

The CDR3 sequence: CASSAGGFNEQFF. CDR3 bases: TGTGCCAGTAGTGCAGGGGGTTTCAATGAGCAGTTCTTC. The V gene is TRBV19, the J gene TRBJ2-1; 7 bases fit TRBD1. CDR1 and CDR2 from the germline V gene are LNHDA and SQIVND (reference sequence). The CDR3 has 13 amino acids. The V gene end was trimmed by 5 bases and the J gene end by 6 bases; junction bases not matched to a gene: 4.

CDR3 nucleotide sequence: TGTGCCAGCAGCCCCGCCAGAGGGACAGGTTCACCCCTCCACTTT. As protein: CASSPARGTGSPLHF. The rearrangement links TRBV11-2 to TRBJ1-6; 8 nucleotides match TRBD1. Per the germline V gene, CDR1 is SGHAT and CDR2 is FQNNGV. J was trimmed by 9 bases and V by 5 bases; bases with no gene match: 9. The CDR3 loop spans 15 amino acids.

V is TRBV13 and J is TRBJ2-7; the match to TRBD2 covers 8 bases. The CDR3 spans 16 residues. From germline, CDR1 is PRHDT and CDR2 FYEKMQ (reference sequence). Unmatched junction bases numbered 10, after V lost 6 bases and J lost 0 bases. CDR3 region: CASRPGLAGFSYEQYF. CDR3 nucleotides: TGTGCCAGCAGGCCGGGGCTAGCGGGTTTCTCCTACGAGCAGTACTTC.

This chain joins TRBV6-2 or TRBV6-3 and TRBJ2-1; 9 bases match TRBD2. The V gene end was trimmed by 2 bases and the J gene end by 1 base; junction bases not matched to a gene: 15. The germline V gene encodes CDR1 MNHEY and CDR2 SVGEGT. CDR3 length: 20 amino acids. The CDR3 here is CASSYEAGGLRTLSYNEQFF. The DNA for the CDR3 is TGTGCCAGCAGTTACGAGGCGGGAGGGCTTAGAACGCTATCCTACAATGAGCAGTTCTTC.

This clone came up a few times. This sequence joins TRBV21-1 and TRBJ2-3; TRBD1, the table's D call, was not compared with the DNA. TRBV21-1 is tagged as a pseudogene. The CDR3 is 16 residues long. CDR3 in DNA: TGTGCCAGCAGCCCAAGACCGACAGGGGAGGCAGATACGCAGTATTTT. Its translation is CASSPRPTGEADTQYF.

This chain links TRBV6-5 with TRBJ2-7; D call uncertain. The CDR3 loop spans 14 amino acids. Germline CDR1 is MNHEY and CDR2 is SVGAGI. The germline V and J ends were trimmed by 8 bases and 0 bases, with 14 bases remaining between them. The CDR3 bases are TGTGCCAGCGCCGTATTCAGAGGCTCCTACGAGCAGTACTTC. This translates into CASAVFRGSYEQYF.